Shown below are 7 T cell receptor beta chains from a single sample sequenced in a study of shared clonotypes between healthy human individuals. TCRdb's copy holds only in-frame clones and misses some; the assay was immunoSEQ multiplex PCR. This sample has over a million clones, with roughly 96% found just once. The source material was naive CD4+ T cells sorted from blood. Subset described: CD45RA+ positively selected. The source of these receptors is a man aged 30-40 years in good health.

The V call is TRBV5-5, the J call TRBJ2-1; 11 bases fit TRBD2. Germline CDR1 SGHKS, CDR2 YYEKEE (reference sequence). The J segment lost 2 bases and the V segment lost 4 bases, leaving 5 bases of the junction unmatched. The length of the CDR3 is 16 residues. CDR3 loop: CASSGRLAGPYNEQFF. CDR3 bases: TGTGCCAGCAGCGGGCGACTAGCGGGGCCCTACAATGAGCAGTTCTTC. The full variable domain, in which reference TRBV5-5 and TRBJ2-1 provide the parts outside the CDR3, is DAGVTQSPTHLIKTRGQQVTLRCSPISGHKSVSWYQQVLGQGPQFIFQYYEKEERGRGNFPDRFSARQFPNYSSELNVNALLLGDSALYLCASSGRLAGPYNEQFFGPGTRLTVL.

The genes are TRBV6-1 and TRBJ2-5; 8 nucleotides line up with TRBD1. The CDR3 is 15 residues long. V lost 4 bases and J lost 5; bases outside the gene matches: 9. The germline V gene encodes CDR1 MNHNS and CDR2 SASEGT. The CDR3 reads CASSGIQQGAETQYF. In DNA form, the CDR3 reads TGTGCCAGCAGTGGAATACAGCAGGGGGCGGAGACCCAGTACTTC.

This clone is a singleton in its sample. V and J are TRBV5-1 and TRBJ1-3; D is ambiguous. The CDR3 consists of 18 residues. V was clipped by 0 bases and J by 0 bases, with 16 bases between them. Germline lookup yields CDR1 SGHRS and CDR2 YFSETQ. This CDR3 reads CASSLVPTAMVSGNTIYF. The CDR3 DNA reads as TGCGCCAGCAGCTTGGTCCCCACGGCTATGGTCTCTGGAAACACCATATATTTT.

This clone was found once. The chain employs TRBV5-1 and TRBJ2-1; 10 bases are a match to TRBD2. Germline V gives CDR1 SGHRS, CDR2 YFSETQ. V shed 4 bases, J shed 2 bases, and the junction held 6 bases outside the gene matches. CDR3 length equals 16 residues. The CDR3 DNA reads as TGCGCCAGCAGCCAAATAGCGGGAGGCCCCTACAATGAGCAGTTCTTC. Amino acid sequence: CASSQIAGGPYNEQFF.

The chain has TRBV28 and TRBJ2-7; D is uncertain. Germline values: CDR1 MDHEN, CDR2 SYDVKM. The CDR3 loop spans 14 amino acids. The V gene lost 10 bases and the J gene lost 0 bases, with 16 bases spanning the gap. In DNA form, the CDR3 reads TGTGCCACCTACTCATTACCAAGCTCCTACGAGCAGTACTTC. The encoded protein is CATYSLPSSYEQYF.

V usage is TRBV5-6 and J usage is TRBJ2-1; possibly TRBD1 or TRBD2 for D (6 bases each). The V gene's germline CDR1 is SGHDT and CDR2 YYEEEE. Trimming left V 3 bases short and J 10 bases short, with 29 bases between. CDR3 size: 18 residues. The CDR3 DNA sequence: TGTGCCAGCAGCTGGCGAATAGTATCGGGACCGCGGAGGGGGGAGCAGTTCTTC. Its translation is CASSWRIVSGPRRGEQFF.

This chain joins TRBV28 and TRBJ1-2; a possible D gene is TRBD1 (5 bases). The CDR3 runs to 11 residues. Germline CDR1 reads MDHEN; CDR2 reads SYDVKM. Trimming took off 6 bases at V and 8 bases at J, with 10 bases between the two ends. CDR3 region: CASRGDRGYTF. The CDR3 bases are TGTGCCAGCAGGGGGGATAGGGGCTACACCTTC.